Listed below are T cell receptor beta chains from one sample, sequenced in a study of blood T cell repertoires in COVID-19. Produced via immunoSEQ multiplex PCR; TCRdb's table is partial and in-frame only. The table lists about 60,000 clones, 79% of them singletons, with roughly 6% in the top ten. Sequenced input: peripheral blood. The source is a woman in her 70s with acute or convalescent COVID-19. The conserved cysteine and the conserved F or W are not part of the CDR3 here.

v_call,j_call,cdr3_aa
TRBV6-2/TRBV6-3,TRBJ2-7,ASSSLSREQY
TRBV5-1,TRBJ1-6,ASSLLTGDNSPLH
TRBV19,TRBJ1-5,ASRPTGASNQPQH
TRBV11-3,TRBJ1-1,ASSPDTVNTEAF
TRBV9,TRBJ2-4,ASSGSGGLAKNIQY
TRBV9,TRBJ2-2,ASSRPLWTANTGELF
TRBV21-1,TRBJ2-7,ASRNHRPQTERNSTYEQY
TRBV9,TRBJ2-5,ASSVVPGGETQY
TRBV7-8,TRBJ2-6,ASLRGLFSGANVLT
TRBV28,TRBJ1-1,ASSLGGRGTEAF
TRBV7-2,TRBJ2-1,ASSISGGAVREQF
TRBV19,TRBJ1-2,ASNLPGMTGDGYT
TRBV14,TRBJ2-7,ASSQVAGPYEQY
TRBV4-1,TRBJ2-5,ASSQEAGGAGRVAAQETQY
TRBV6-1,TRBJ2-2,ASSERRGAGTGELF
TRBV4-2,TRBJ1-4,ASSQVGTGNEKLF
TRBV5-5,TRBJ2-3,ASRTGQRPPDTQY
TRBV9,TRBJ1-2,ASSVGGWGPTQGGYT
TRBV5-4,TRBJ2-3,ASSLELAGRDTQY
TRBV5-1,TRBJ1-2,ASRTWVDDYGYT
TRBV5-5,TRBJ2-1,ASSLEGGRNNEQF
TRBV7-9,TRBJ1-5,ASSLVRFPDSRDQPQH